These T cell receptor beta chains were read from a single sample in a study of blood T cells in healthy people across ages. From the 5' RACE reads, TCRdb called clonotypes with MiXCR, one entry per CDR3 protein. The sample consists of 710,000 or so distinct CDR3 sequences, around 32% of them appearing once. The sample consisted of blood. The receptors were gathered from an elderly woman in good health. CDR3s include the opening cysteine and the closing phenylalanine or tryptophan. Each record gives: J gene, CDR3 length, V gene, CDR3 protein.

j_gene: TRBJ1-6
len: 14
v_gene: TRBV2
CDR3aa: CATKPGGNNSPLHF

j_gene: TRBJ1-2
len: 16
v_gene: TRBV6-2/TRBV6-3
CDR3aa: CASRDVRDRGNYGYTF

j_gene: TRBJ1-2
len: 15
v_gene: TRBV6-6
CDR3aa: CASSPSGGANYGYTF

j_gene: TRBJ2-7
len: 15
v_gene: TRBV6-5
CDR3aa: CASSRSDRPPEEQYF

j_gene: TRBJ2-5
len: 14
v_gene: TRBV10-3
CDR3aa: CAISPGQEQETQYF

j_gene: TRBJ2-7
len: 17
v_gene: TRBV9
CDR3aa: CASSVVRGTVIAYEQYF

j_gene: TRBJ2-7
len: 14
v_gene: TRBV7-6
CDR3aa: CASSPSRVFNEQYF

j_gene: TRBJ1-6
len: 15
v_gene: TRBV10-3
CDR3aa: CAISEESSYNSPLHF

j_gene: TRBJ2-3
len: 13
v_gene: TRBV2
CDR3aa: CASSELGGSTQYF

j_gene: TRBJ2-5
len: 12
v_gene: TRBV29-1
CDR3aa: CSVVGQEETQYF

j_gene: TRBJ2-1
len: 14
v_gene: TRBV20-1
CDR3aa: CSARGWAGDNEQFF

j_gene: TRBJ2-6
len: 16
v_gene: TRBV7-8
CDR3aa: CASSLVRTAGANVLTF

j_gene: TRBJ2-6
len: 11
v_gene: TRBV20-1
CDR3aa: CSASRDNVLTF

j_gene: TRBJ2-7
len: 12
v_gene: TRBV29-1
CDR3aa: CSVALFSYEQYF

j_gene: TRBJ2-1
len: 13
v_gene: TRBV18
CDR3aa: CASSYLAGNEQFF

j_gene: TRBJ2-1
len: 13
v_gene: TRBV29-1
CDR3aa: CSVGGGVIGEQFF

j_gene: TRBJ2-3
len: 16
v_gene: TRBV4-2
CDR3aa: CASSQDMWGITDTQYF

j_gene: TRBJ2-5
len: 13
v_gene: TRBV20-1
CDR3aa: CSARGGAQETQYF

j_gene: TRBJ1-6
len: 16
v_gene: TRBV12-3/TRBV12-4
CDR3aa: CASSLSGKGTNSPLHF

j_gene: TRBJ2-1
len: 16
v_gene: TRBV20-1
CDR3aa: CSASGTSGGAKDEQFF

j_gene: TRBJ2-1
len: 17
v_gene: TRBV27
CDR3aa: CASSLGRRGANRYEQFF

j_gene: TRBJ2-1
len: 16
v_gene: TRBV28
CDR3aa: CASRADRDRLYNEQFF

j_gene: TRBJ2-7
len: 13
v_gene: TRBV7-2
CDR3aa: CASSFSGVYEQYF

j_gene: TRBJ1-2
len: 14
v_gene: TRBV2
CDR3aa: CASSSRTANYGYTF

j_gene: TRBJ2-1
len: 15
v_gene: TRBV4-3
CDR3aa: CASSQDMDRYNEQFF

j_gene: TRBJ2-7
len: 14
v_gene: TRBV6-5
CDR3aa: CASSPLAGSTEQYF

j_gene: TRBJ1-4
len: 13
v_gene: TRBV20-1
CDR3aa: CSAGALGNEKLFF

j_gene: TRBJ1-2
len: 11
v_gene: TRBV7-9
CDR3aa: CASNSARGYTF

j_gene: TRBJ1-1
len: 12
v_gene: TRBV7-9
CDR3aa: CAGQDRNTEAFF

j_gene: TRBJ2-1
len: 16
v_gene: TRBV20-1
CDR3aa: CSARDRGTSGYNEQFF

j_gene: TRBJ2-7
len: 13
v_gene: TRBV9
CDR3aa: CASSVLSASEQYF

j_gene: TRBJ2-3
len: 15
v_gene: TRBV20-1
CDR3aa: CSARDQPGLTDTQYF

j_gene: TRBJ2-1
len: 15
v_gene: TRBV5-1
CDR3aa: CASSLGQVLIDEQFF

j_gene: TRBJ2-5
len: 17
v_gene: TRBV10-3
CDR3aa: CAISAPTGGAVVETQYF

j_gene: TRBJ2-3
len: 15
v_gene: TRBV5-1
CDR3aa: CASTLGNRDTDTQYF

j_gene: TRBJ2-1
len: 14
v_gene: TRBV5-1
CDR3aa: CASSLRGSLSEQFF

j_gene: TRBJ2-3
len: 15
v_gene: TRBV30
CDR3aa: CAWSRLGFGTDTQYF

j_gene: TRBJ2-1
len: 16
v_gene: TRBV20-1
CDR3aa: CVCGTSGSSSYNEQFF

j_gene: TRBJ2-7
len: 15
v_gene: TRBV15
CDR3aa: CATSRKRTENNGQYF

j_gene: TRBJ2-1
len: 15
v_gene: TRBV9
CDR3aa: CASTQDSGGGGEQFF

j_gene: TRBJ2-5
len: 14
v_gene: TRBV7-2
CDR3aa: CASSLGTKEETQYF

j_gene: TRBJ1-1
len: 14
v_gene: TRBV9
CDR3aa: CASSVDAEDTEAFF

j_gene: TRBJ2-3
len: 14
v_gene: TRBV3-1
CDR3aa: CASSQGGGTDTQYF

j_gene: TRBJ2-5
len: 18
v_gene: TRBV12-3/TRBV12-4
CDR3aa: CASSLSSSSGGARETQYF

j_gene: TRBJ1-2
len: 15
v_gene: TRBV12-3/TRBV12-4
CDR3aa: CASSGRQGKNYGYTF

j_gene: TRBJ2-3
len: 13
v_gene: TRBV12-3/TRBV12-4
CDR3aa: CASSPPEADTQYF

j_gene: TRBJ2-2
len: 14
v_gene: TRBV7-2
CDR3aa: CASSVLEGAGELFF

j_gene: TRBJ1-1
len: 13
v_gene: TRBV19
CDR3aa: CASSIGWSTEAFF

j_gene: TRBJ2-5
len: 17
v_gene: TRBV19
CDR3aa: CASSIAPRTGGSGTQYF

j_gene: TRBJ2-7
len: 11
v_gene: TRBV4-1
CDR3aa: CASSQDGPQYF

j_gene: TRBJ2-1
len: 12
v_gene: TRBV7-8
CDR3aa: CASSRPGAEQFF

j_gene: TRBJ2-1
len: 15
v_gene: TRBV6-2/TRBV6-3
CDR3aa: CASSYSRAGAGGQFF

j_gene: -
len: 14
v_gene: TRBV7-9
CDR3aa: CASRRSGGDDEQYF